This T cell receptor (beta chain) was documented in a study of brain T cells in children with intractable seizures. Time point: blood from clinic visit 5 months post-surgery; TSC patient then seizure free. From germline, CDR1 is SNHLY and CDR2 FYNNEI. Deletions cut 1 base from V and 7 bases from J, with 5 bases between. This CDR3 is built from 13 residues. Sequencing used immunoSEQ multiplex PCR; TCRdb keeps in-frame clones, though not all of them. The sample lists about 340,000 clones; about 94% were seen once. Material: peripheral blood, obtained about 5 months after surgery. The genes are TRBV2 and TRBJ1-6; D is unclear. The receptor's source is a boy in the first two years of life with tuberous sclerosis and intractable seizures. The CDR3 bases are TGTGCCAGCAGTGAAGTGCCCAATTCACCCCTCCACTTT. This encodes CASSEVPNSPLHF.